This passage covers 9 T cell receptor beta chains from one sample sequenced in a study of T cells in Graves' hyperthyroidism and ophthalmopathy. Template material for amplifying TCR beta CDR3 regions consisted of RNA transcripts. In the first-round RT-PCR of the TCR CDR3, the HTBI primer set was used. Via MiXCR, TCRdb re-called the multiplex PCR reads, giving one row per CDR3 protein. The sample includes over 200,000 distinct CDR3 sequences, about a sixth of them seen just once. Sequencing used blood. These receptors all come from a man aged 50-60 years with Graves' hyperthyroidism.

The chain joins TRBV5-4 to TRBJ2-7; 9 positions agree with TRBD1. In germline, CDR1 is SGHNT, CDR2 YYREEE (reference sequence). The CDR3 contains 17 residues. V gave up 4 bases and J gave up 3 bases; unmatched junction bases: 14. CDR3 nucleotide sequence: TGTGCCAGCAGCACAGGGGGCCCCGGCGACTACAACTACGAGCAGTACTTC. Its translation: CASSTGGPGDYNYEQYF. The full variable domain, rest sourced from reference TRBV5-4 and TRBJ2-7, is ETGVTQSPTHLIKTRGQQVTLRCSSQSGHNTVSWYQQALGQGPQFIFQYYREEENGRGNFPPRFSGLQFPNYSSELNVNALELDDSALYLCASSTGGPGDYNYEQYFGPGTRLTVT.

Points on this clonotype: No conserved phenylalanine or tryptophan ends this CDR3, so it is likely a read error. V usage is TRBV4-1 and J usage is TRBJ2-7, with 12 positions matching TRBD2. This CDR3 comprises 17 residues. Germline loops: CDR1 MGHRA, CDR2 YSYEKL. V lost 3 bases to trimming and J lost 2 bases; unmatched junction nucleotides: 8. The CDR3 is CASSHLAGGPYPYEQYL. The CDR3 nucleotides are TGCGCCAGCAGCCACCTAGCGGGAGGGCCTTATCCCTACGAGCAGTACCTC.

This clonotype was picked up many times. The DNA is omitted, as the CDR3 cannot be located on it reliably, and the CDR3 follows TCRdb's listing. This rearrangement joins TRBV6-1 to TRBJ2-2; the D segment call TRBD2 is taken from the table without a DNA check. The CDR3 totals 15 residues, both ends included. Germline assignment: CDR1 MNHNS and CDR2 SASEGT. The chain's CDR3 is CASNILENSAGELFF.

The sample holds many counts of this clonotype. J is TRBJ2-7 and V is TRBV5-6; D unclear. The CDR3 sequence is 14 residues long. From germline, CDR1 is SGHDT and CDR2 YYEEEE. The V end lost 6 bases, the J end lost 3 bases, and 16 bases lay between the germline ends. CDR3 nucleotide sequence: TGTGCCAGCACCCTCAGCCGAGGTGGCTACGAGCAGTACTTC. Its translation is CASTLSRGGYEQYF.

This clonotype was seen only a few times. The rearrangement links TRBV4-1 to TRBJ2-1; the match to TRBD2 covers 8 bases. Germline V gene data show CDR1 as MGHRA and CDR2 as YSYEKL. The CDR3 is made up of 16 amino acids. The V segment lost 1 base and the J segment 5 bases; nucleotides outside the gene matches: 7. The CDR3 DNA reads TGCGCCAGCAGCCAAGCCCGCCGGGGGGGGCACAATGAGCAGTTCTTC. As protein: CASSQARRGGHNEQFF.

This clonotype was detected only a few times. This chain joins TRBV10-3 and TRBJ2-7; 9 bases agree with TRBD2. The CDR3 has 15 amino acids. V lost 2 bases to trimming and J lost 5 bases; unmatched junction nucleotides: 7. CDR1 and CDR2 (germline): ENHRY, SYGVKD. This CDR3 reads CAISEMSGRTDEQYF. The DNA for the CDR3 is TGTGCCATCAGTGAGATGAGCGGGAGGACGGACGAGCAGTACTTC.

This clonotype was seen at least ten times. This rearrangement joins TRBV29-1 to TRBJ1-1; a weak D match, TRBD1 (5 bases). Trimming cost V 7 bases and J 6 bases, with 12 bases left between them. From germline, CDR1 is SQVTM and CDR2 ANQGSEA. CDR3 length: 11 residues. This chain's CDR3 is CSGLTAAEAFF. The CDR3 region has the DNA TGCAGCGGCCTGACAGCTGCTGAAGCTTTCTTT.

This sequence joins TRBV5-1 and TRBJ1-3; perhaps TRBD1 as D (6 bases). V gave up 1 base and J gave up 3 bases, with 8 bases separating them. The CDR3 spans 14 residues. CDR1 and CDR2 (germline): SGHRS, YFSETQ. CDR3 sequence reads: CASSLTGIGNTIYF. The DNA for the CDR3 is TGCGCCAGCAGCTTGACAGGGATTGGAAACACCATATATTTT.

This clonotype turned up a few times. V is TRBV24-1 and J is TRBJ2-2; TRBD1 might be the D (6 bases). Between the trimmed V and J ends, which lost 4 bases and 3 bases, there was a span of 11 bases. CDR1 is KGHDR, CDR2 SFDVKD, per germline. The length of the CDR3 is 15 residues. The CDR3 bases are TGTGCCACCAGTGAGGAGAACAGGGACACCGGGGAGCTGTTTTTT. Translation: CATSEENRDTGELFF.